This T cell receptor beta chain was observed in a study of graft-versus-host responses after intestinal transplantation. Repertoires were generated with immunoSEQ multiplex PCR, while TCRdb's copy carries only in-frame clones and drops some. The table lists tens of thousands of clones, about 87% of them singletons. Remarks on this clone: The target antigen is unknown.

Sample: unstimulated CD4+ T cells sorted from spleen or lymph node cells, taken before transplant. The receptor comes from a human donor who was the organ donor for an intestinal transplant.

DNA for the CDR3: TGTGCCAGCAGTTACTCTGCAGGGAACTACGAGCAGTACGTC. Protein product: CASSYSAGNYEQYV. The rearrangement uses TRBV6-6 and TRBJ2-7; tentatively, D is TRBD1 (5 bases). CDR3 size: 14 residues. V dropped 0 bases and J dropped 3 bases, with 9 bases sitting between them. Germline loops: CDR1 MNHNY, CDR2 SVGAGI (reference sequence).